Sequencing of this T cell receptor (beta chain) was carried out in a study of lymphopenia after photon versus proton radiotherapy (dated by TCRdb to the late 2010s). In terms of the full investigation: The immunological effects of photon versus proton radiation therapy were compared in patients with gastrointestinal tumors who developed high-grade lymphopenia. The 20 or so patients in the cohort had gastrointestinal tumors, were treated with either photon or proton therapy, and subsequently developed lymphopenia. The study was designed to characterize how the impact on the immune system differs between the two radiation modalities. What the work shows at the level of the full study, not this receptor alone: The survival association was examined only in patients who died, and the authors described better survival with proton therapy as a possibility, not as a demonstrated result. Among patients across the cohort who died, overall survival time showed an inverse correlation with a larger post-nadir drop in TCR diversity. After the lymphocyte count nadir, oligoclonal expansion, especially of CD8+ Temra cells, was observed in photon-treated repertoires, and the drop in diversity was driven by this expansion. During treatment, patients who received photon therapy lost naive T cells and TCR diversity and gained effector/memory populations, whereas patients who received proton therapy remained relatively stable.

Receptor libraries were prepared by the immunoSEQ multiplex PCR assay. T cell repertoires were profiled by deep sequencing of rearranged TCR beta loci, alongside multiparametric flow cytometry. TCRdb limited this immuneACCESS table to in-frame rearrangements with V and J called. A share of clones is missing; checked studies link under half to unresolved V genes, and the rest is unexplained. In this sample the table shows roughly 23,000 clones, 85% to 95% of which occur a single time. The ten top clones hold 9.4% of the sample. Points on this clone: The antigen this receptor binds is unknown. Base qualities are not recorded, but no much larger clone differs from it by a single base.

The sequence was obtained from a woman aged 70-85 years with pancreatic cancer. Some clones in this sample may be carry-over from other donors' samples. The sequencing used peripheral blood, collected from a patient treated with proton-based radiotherapy.

Here the CDR3 is given as CASSLGKDSYGYTF. In nucleotides, the sequence is TGTGCCAGCAGCTTAGGGAAAGACAGCTATGGCTACACCTTC. The sequence joins TRBV7-9 to TRBJ1-2; matching of 5 bases hints at TRBD1 as the D gene. The CDR3 starts with the cysteine, ends with the phenylalanine, and has 14 residues. CDR3 DNA only is kept here, 42 bases in frame from base 1. The germline V gene encodes CDR1 SEHNR and CDR2 FQNEAQ (reference sequence). Cut back by 1 base and 4 bases, the V and J ends lie 10 bases apart.